This T cell receptor beta chain was identified in a study of T-cell memory formation after mild COVID-19. Across the study: There were largely donor-specific TCR clusters.

Employing constant-segment primers, 5'RACE generated TCR alpha and TCR beta cDNA libraries bearing sample barcodes and UMIs. From the 5' RACE reads, TCRdb called clonotypes with MiXCR, one entry per CDR3 protein. The data show about 360,000 distinct CDR3 sequences, roughly an eighth seen once. Turning to this clonotype: Its antigen is not known.

Study-level points and caveats: Pre-infection memory contained some responding clones, which suggested that cross-reactive memory had joined. Mainly CM and EM harbored the contracting CD4+ clones; mainly EMRA harbored the CD8+ ones.

The CDR3 is 14 amino acids. Trimming left V 3 bases short and J 6 bases short, with 14 bases between. The germline gives CDR1 ENHRY, CDR2 SYGVKD. This clonotype was sampled from a man between 18 and 35 years old who had mild COVID-19 (a few samples of this study predate the infection). Cell type and time point are not known. Sequences were obtained from PBMCs or a T cell subset sorted from them (not recorded which). The chain has TRBV10-3 and TRBJ1-2; D possibly corresponds to TRBD1 (5 bases). CDR3 in DNA: TGTGCCATCAGTGAACGGGGCGCGGAGAATGGCTACACCTTC. Protein sequence: CAISERGAENGYTF.